These T cell receptor beta chains were read from a single sample in a study of T cells after posttransplantation cyclophosphamide. Libraries were prepared by immunoSEQ multiplex PCR; TCRdb keeps only in-frame clonotypes and omits some of them. The data show around 44,000 clones, with none appearing a single time. The source material was PBMCs. The receptors derive from a man aged 35 to 55 in good health, CMV-negative, and a related stem cell transplant donor. CDR3s include the opening cysteine and the closing phenylalanine or tryptophan. A D gene is named only where the DNA matches it firmly. Expanded clones get a size class; other rows say once, few or many, or leave the size out.

V	size	J	D	CDR3	DNA
TRBV5-1	many	TRBJ1-1	TRBD1	CASSLAGQGWRTEAFF	TGCGCCAGCAGCTTGGCGGGACAGGGTTGGAGAACTGAAGCTTTCTTT
TRBV15	many	TRBJ2-1	TRBD1	CATSTGQGSNEQFF	TGTGCCACCAGCACCGGACAGGGGAGCAATGAGCAGTTCTTC
TRBV7-6	many	TRBJ2-2	.	CASSWGQGSTGELFF	TGTGCCAGCAGCTGGGGGCAGGGGAGTACCGGGGAGCTGTTTTTT
TRBV5-1	many	TRBJ1-1	.	CASSLAKGGEAFF	TGCGCCAGCAGCTTGGCCAAGGGAGGTGAAGCTTTCTTT
TRBV9	.	TRBJ2-5	TRBD2	CASSVGLAGGETQYF	TGTGCCAGCAGCGTAGGGCTAGCGGGAGGAGAGACCCAGTACTTC
TRBV5-6	many	TRBJ2-2	TRBD1	CASSSTGQVWAGELFF	TGTGCCAGCAGCTCGACCGGACAGGTTTGGGCCGGGGAGCTGTTTTTT
TRBV7-2	.	TRBJ1-2	.	CASSSSGGAHGYTF	TGTGCCAGCAGCTCGAGCGGGGGTGCCCATGGCTACACCTTC
TRBV9	.	TRBJ2-3	TRBD2	CASSPGTTSTDTQYF	TGTGCCAGCAGCCCCGGGACTACCAGCACAGATACGCAGTATTTT
TRBV10-1	many	TRBJ2-1	TRBD2	CASRASGGHNEQFF	TGCGCCAGCAGGGCTAGCGGGGGACACAATGAGCAGTTCTTC
TRBV7-2	many	TRBJ1-5	TRBD1	CASSLMGQRNQPQHF	TGTGCCAGCAGCTTAATGGGACAGAGGAATCAGCCCCAGCATTTT
TRBV7-9	many	TRBJ1-2	TRBD1	CASSFPGQGTDGYTF	TGTGCCAGCAGCTTCCCGGGACAGGGCACGGATGGCTACACCTTC
TRBV7-3	many	TRBJ1-1	.	CASSSTSLTVTEAFF	TGTGCCAGCAGCTCTACCTCATTGACAGTTACTGAAGCTTTCTTT
TRBV9	many	TRBJ1-1	TRBD1	CASSSTGGSEAFF	TGTGCCAGCAGCTCCACAGGGGGATCTGAAGCTTTCTTT
TRBV5-1	many	TRBJ2-1	TRBD2	CASSLGRGGTSGKIEQFF	TGCGCCAGCAGCTTGGGACGAGGAGGGACTAGCGGGAAAATAGAGCAGTTCTTC
TRBV6-4	many	TRBJ2-1	TRBD2	CASSRGTRGNEQFF	TGTGCCAGCAGTAGGGGGACTAGGGGCAATGAGCAGTTCTTC
TRBV7-3	.	TRBJ1-2	.	CATPTADLTYYGYTF	TGTGCCACCCCGACAGCCGACTTGACCTACTATGGCTACACCTTC
TRBV4-3	many	TRBJ2-1	TRBD2	CASSQDQTSWGNEQFF	TGCGCCAGCAGCCAAGATCAGACTAGCTGGGGCAATGAGCAGTTCTTC
TRBV9	many	TRBJ1-3	.	CASSVSQGNTIYF	TGTGCCAGCAGCGTCAGTCAAGGAAACACCATATATTTT
TRBV7-2	many	TRBJ2-1	.	CASSLPGSYNEQFF	TGTGCCAGCAGCTTACCAGGTTCGTACAATGAGCAGTTCTTC
TRBV7-2	few	TRBJ2-1	TRBD2	CASSSGTSGGHEQFF	TGTGCCAGCAGCTCGGGGACTAGCGGCGGTCATGAGCAGTTCTTC
TRBV7-2	.	TRBJ1-4	.	CASSSPTNRAATNEKLFF	TGTGCCAGCAGCTCACCGACAAACAGGGCTGCAACTAATGAAAAACTGTTTTTT
TRBV9	.	TRBJ2-1	TRBD2	CASSSSGTSGNEQFF	TGTGCCAGCAGCTCTAGCGGGACTAGCGGCAATGAGCAGTTCTTC
TRBV10-3	.	TRBJ2-5	TRBD2	CAISPTSEDQETQYF	TGTGCCATCAGCCCGACTAGCGAGGACCAAGAGACCCAGTACTTC
TRBV2	.	TRBJ1-3	TRBD1	CASSEQGVSGNTIYF	TGTGCCAGCAGTGAACAGGGGGTCTCTGGAAACACCATATATTTT
TRBV27	many	TRBJ2-7	.	CASSLIVSGFSHEQYF	TGTGCCAGCAGTTTAATAGTGTCAGGGTTTTCCCACGAGCAGTACTTC
TRBV15	many	TRBJ1-5	.	CATSRDGGEPQHF	TGTGCCACCAGCAGAGATGGAGGAGAACCCCAGCATTTT
TRBV27	many	TRBJ2-7	.	CASSLKIGGYEQYF	TGTGCCAGCAGTTTAAAGATAGGAGGCTACGAGCAGTACTTC
TRBV4-3	many	TRBJ1-5	TRBD1	CASSQGDRGNQPQHF	TGCGCCAGCAGCCAGGGGGACAGGGGGAATCAGCCCCAGCATTTT
TRBV28	.	TRBJ2-2	TRBD1	CASSFSQGAATGELFF	TGTGCCAGCAGTTTCTCCCAGGGGGCAGCCACCGGGGAGCTGTTTTTT
TRBV7-8	.	TRBJ2-3	TRBD2	CASSASGRLVSTDTQYF	TGTGCCAGCAGCGCTAGCGGGAGGTTGGTCTCCACAGATACGCAGTATTTT
TRBV5-4	.	TRBJ2-2	.	CASSRSTGSNTGELFF	TGTGCCAGCAGCCGATCGACAGGATCGAACACCGGGGAGCTGTTTTTT
TRBV5-1	many	TRBJ2-3	TRBD2	CASSPRTSSTDTQYF	TGCGCCAGCAGCCCGAGGACTAGTAGCACAGATACGCAGTATTTT
TRBV18	many	TRBJ1-4	.	CASSPLSGVNEKLFF	TGTGCCAGCTCACCATTATCAGGGGTTAATGAAAAACTGTTTTTT
TRBV9	many	TRBJ1-1	.	CASSVGRKGTEAFF	TGTGCCAGCAGCGTAGGGAGGAAGGGCACTGAAGCTTTCTTT
TRBV11-2	many	TRBJ1-4	.	CASSFSGDPTNEKLFF	TGTGCCAGCAGCTTTAGCGGGGATCCAACTAATGAAAAACTGTTTTTT
TRBV11-3	many	TRBJ1-1	.	CASSPVNRGMNTEAFF	TGTGCCAGCAGCCCCGTTAATAGGGGGATGAACACTGAAGCTTTCTTT
TRBV5-5	many	TRBJ1-5	.	CASSPGGNQPQHF	TGTGCCAGCAGCCCCGGGGGCAATCAGCCCCAGCATTTT
TRBV6-1	.	TRBJ2-6	TRBD1	CASSESPGTGIAGANVLTF	TGTGCCAGCAGTGAATCCCCCGGGACAGGTATCGCTGGGGCCAACGTCCTGACTTTC
TRBV7-9	few	TRBJ1-3	TRBD1	CASSPRGDSSGNTIYF	TGTGCCAGCAGCCCCCGTGGGGACAGCTCTGGAAACACCATATATTTT
TRBV5-4	many	TRBJ1-2	TRBD1	CASSLGTGQLGYGYTF	TGTGCCAGCAGTCTAGGGACAGGGCAGCTGGGCTATGGCTACACCTTC
TRBV7-6	many	TRBJ2-2	TRBD2	CASSLGTRGTGELFF	TGTGCCAGCAGCTTAGGGACTAGAGGCACCGGGGAGCTGTTTTTT
TRBV7-2	.	TRBJ2-5	TRBD2	CASSAQRGETQYF	TGTGCCAGCAGCGCGCAGCGGGGGGAGACCCAGTACTTC
TRBV2	.	TRBJ1-6	.	CASSRASPLHF	TGTGCCAGCAGCCGAGCCTCACCCCTCCACTTT
TRBV5-1	many	TRBJ2-5	.	CASSQPGEETQYF	TGCGCCAGCAGCCAACCAGGGGAGGAGACCCAGTACTTC
TRBV7-2	many	TRBJ2-5	.	CASSSEPGSWTQYF	TGTGCCAGCAGCTCGGAGCCGGGGAGTTGGACCCAGTACTTC
TRBV6-4	few	TRBJ2-1	TRBD2	CASSDSSGGANEQFF	TGTGCCAGCAGTGACTCTAGCGGGGGGGCCAATGAGCAGTTCTTC
TRBV5-1	many	TRBJ1-2	.	CASSLLQGDGYTF	TGCGCCAGCAGCTTGCTACAGGGTGATGGCTACACCTTC